One sample yielded the 31 T cell receptor beta chains listed below, sequenced in a study of shared clonotypes between healthy human individuals. Sequencing used immunoSEQ multiplex PCR; TCRdb keeps in-frame clones, though not all of them. The sample includes about 1,800,000 clones, over 85% of them seen just once. Naive-designated CD8 cells lacked CD45RO, were positively enriched for CCR7, and omitted terminally differentiated effector memory CD45RA+ cells. The sample taken for sequencing was naive CD8+ T cells sorted from blood. The receptors were gathered from a man younger than 35 in good health.

The chain carries TRBV6-1 and TRBJ2-1; maybe TRBD1 (6 bases). Trimming pared 7 bases from V and 0 bases from J, leaving 13 bases between. The CDR3 spans 15 residues. CDR1 and CDR2 (germline): MNHNS, SASEGT. The CDR3 DNA is TGTGCCAGCATGACGGACAGATCCTCCTACAATGAGCAGTTCTTC. This sequence encodes CASMTDRSSYNEQFF.

To note about this clone: This sample also contains other DNA sequences that code for the same CDR3. This sequence joins TRBV7-2 and TRBJ2-5, with 11 bases matching TRBD2. Trimming took 1 base from V and 5 from J; bases not matched to a gene: 3. The CDR3 covers 15 residues. Germline loops: CDR1 SGHTA, CDR2 FQGNSA. The CDR3 sequence: CASSLELAGVETQYF. Written as DNA, the CDR3 is TGTGCCAGCAGCTTAGAACTAGCGGGGGTTGAGACCCAGTACTTC.

About this clone itself: The sample contains more than one DNA sequence encoding this CDR3. J is TRBJ1-1 and V is TRBV29-1, with D possibly TRBD1 on 5 matching bases. V lost 5 bases to trimming and J lost 1 base, with 8 bases between them. CDR1 SQVTM and CDR2 ANQGSEA come from the germline V gene. This CDR3 region has 12 residues. CDR3 nucleotides: TGCAGCGTTCAGGGCGAGAACACTGAAGCTTTCTTT. Amino acid sequence: CSVQGENTEAFF. The variable domain in full, completed from reference TRBV29-1 and TRBJ1-1, reads SAVISQKPSRDICQRGTSLTIQCQVDSQVTMMFWYRQQPGQSLTLIATANQGSEATYESGFVIDKFPISRPNLTFSTLTVSNMSPEDSSIYLCSVQGENTEAFFGQGTRLTVV.

The chain uses TRBV27 and TRBJ2-3; D is possibly TRBD2 (6 bases). V dropped 0 bases and J dropped 0 bases, with 13 bases sitting between them. This CDR3 is built from 17 residues. Per germline, CDR1 MNHEY and CDR2 SMNVEV (reference sequence). CDR3 region: CASSLSMAGPSTDTQYF. Here the CDR3 DNA reads TGTGCCAGCAGTTTATCGATGGCGGGACCTAGCACAGATACGCAGTATTTT.

Worth noting for this clone: This CDR3 is also generated by other DNA sequences in the sample. J is TRBJ2-1 and V is TRBV5-1, with 11 bases aligning to TRBD2. V dropped 4 bases and J dropped 4; count of bases not matched to a gene: 4. Germline lookup yields CDR1 SGHRS and CDR2 YFSETQ. This CDR3 spans 15 amino acids. CDR3 coding DNA: TGCGCCAGCAGCATAGCGGGGGGGCCGTACAATGAGCAGTTCTTC. Its protein is CASSIAGGPYNEQFF. Filled out from reference TRBV5-1 and TRBJ2-1, the complete variable domain reads KAGVTQTPRYLIKTRGQQVTLSCSPISGHRSVSWYQQTPGQGLQFLFEYFSETQRNKGNFPGRFSGRQFSNSRSEMNVSTLELGDSALYLCASSIAGGPYNEQFFGPGTRLTVL.

The CDR3 bases are TGTGCCAGCAGTTCCCCCTGGGAGGGCACCGGGGAGCTGTTTTTT. Its protein product is CASSSPWEGTGELFF. The V call is TRBV13, the J call TRBJ2-2, with 7 nucleotides matching TRBD2. Germline assignment: CDR1 PRHDT and CDR2 FYEKMQ (reference sequence). J gave up 4 bases and V 6 bases, and 8 bases lay outside the gene matches. There are 15 residues in the CDR3.

The chain links TRBV9 to TRBJ2-1, with a possible D match to TRBD1 (8 bases). Trimming left V 0 bases short and J 8 bases short, with 15 bases between. This CDR3 is built from 15 residues. CDR1 and CDR2 (germline): SGDLS, YYNGEE. In DNA form, the CDR3 reads TGTGCCAGCAGCGTAGACACAGGGGGGGTGGATGAGCAGTTCTTC. This sequence encodes CASSVDTGGVDEQFF.

The chain uses TRBV4-1 and TRBJ2-7, with D unresolved. Germline V lookup: CDR1 MGHRA, CDR2 YSYEKL. The CDR3 is 13 amino acids. The V gene lost 4 bases and the J gene lost 3 bases, with 10 bases spanning the gap. CDR3 sequence reads: CASSRVLDYEQYF. For the CDR3, the DNA is TGCGCCAGCAGCCGGGTCTTAGACTACGAGCAGTACTTC.

This chain uses TRBV16 with TRBJ1-2; D gene unclear. The CDR3 length is 13 residues. Germline V lookup: CDR1 KGHSY, CDR2 FQNENV. V shed 3 bases and J shed 12 bases, with 17 bases lying between them. The CDR3 bases are TGTGCCAGCAGCCATTCGATTCCGGGTGTAGACACCTTC. This translates into CASSHSIPGVDTF. The variable domain in full, with the rest retrieved from reference TRBV16 and TRBJ1-2, is GEEVAQTPKHLVRGEGQKAKLYCAPIKGHSYVFWYQQVLKNEFKFLISFQNENVFDETGMPKERFSAKCLPNSPCSLEIQATKLEDSAVYFCASSHSIPGVDTFGSGTRLTVV.

The chain links TRBV4-1 to TRBJ1-1; 9 nucleotides align to TRBD1. The CDR3 sequence is 15 residues long. V was pared by 3 bases and J by 5 bases, with 7 bases of the junction left unmatched. Looked up from germline, CDR1 is MGHRA and CDR2 is YSYEKL. CDR3 nucleotides: TGCGCCAGCAGCCAGCCCCGGACAGGGGATACTGAAGCTTTCTTT. Its translation: CASSQPRTGDTEAFF.

The chain joins TRBV9 to TRBJ1-1; no firm D call. The ends were cut back, 3 bases at V and 7 bases at J, with 19 bases in the middle. Germline V lookup: CDR1 SGDLS, CDR2 YYNGEE. There are 15 residues in the CDR3. The CDR3 coding sequence is TGTGCCAGCAGCGCCAATACCGGGCAACTTATTGAAGCTTTCTTT. As protein: CASSANTGQLIEAFF.

The chain combines TRBV7-6 with TRBJ2-5; D is possibly TRBD1 (6 bases). Germline V gene sequence: CDR1 SGHVS, CDR2 FNYEAQ. Trimming cost V 1 base and J 5 bases, with 11 bases left between them. The CDR3 is 14 amino acids. The CDR3 coding sequence is TGTGCCAGCAGCTTAGAACAGGGATGGGAGACCCAGTACTTC. It codes for CASSLEQGWETQYF.

A note on this clone: This CDR3 is also generated by other DNA sequences in the sample. The V gene is TRBV5-1, the J gene TRBJ2-5; 9 nucleotides line up with TRBD1. CDR1 is SGHRS and CDR2 is YFSETQ in the germline V gene. The CDR3 runs 15 residues. V was pared by 1 base and J by 4 bases, with 5 bases of the junction left unmatched. The CDR3 DNA reads as TGCGCCAGCAGCTTGATGGGACAGGGAGGAGAGACCCAGTACTTC. It specifies CASSLMGQGGETQYF. Based on the CDR3 plus reference TRBV5-1 and TRBJ2-5, the full variable domain is KAGVTQTPRYLIKTRGQQVTLSCSPISGHRSVSWYQQTPGQGLQFLFEYFSETQRNKGNFPGRFSGRQFSNSRSEMNVSTLELGDSALYLCASSLMGQGGETQYFGPGTRLLVL.

The V gene is TRBV7-9, the J gene TRBJ2-3; no clear D. CDR1 is SEHNR and CDR2 is FQNEAQ in the germline V gene (reference sequence). The CDR3 contains 12 residues. V was shortened by 5 bases and J by 6 bases, with 9 bases between the two germline ends. CDR3 DNA sequence: TGTGCCAGCAGCCCGATGAGGGATACGCAGTATTTT. It yields the protein CASSPMRDTQYF.

The J gene is TRBJ2-5, the V gene TRBV7-2; D may match TRBD1 or TRBD2 (5 bases each). CDR3 length: 16 amino acids. CDR1 and CDR2 from the germline V gene are SGHTA and FQGNSA. V shed 1 base and J shed 5 bases, with 17 bases lying between them. In DNA form, the CDR3 reads TGTGCCAGCAGCTTAGGGATTGAGGGGCTGGGGGAGACCCAGTACTTC. This sequence encodes CASSLGIEGLGETQYF.

The chain links TRBV11-2 to TRBJ2-7; no clear D. CDR3 size: 13 residues. Germline-derived CDR1 and CDR2 are SGHAT and FQNNGV. The V gene lost 1 base and the J gene lost 2 bases, with 6 bases spanning the gap. CDR3 residues: CASSLGETYEQYF. CDR3 in DNA: TGTGCCAGCAGCTTAGGGGAAACCTACGAGCAGTACTTC.

The chain links TRBV10-1 to TRBJ2-1; the D is unclear. The CDR3 is 14 residues long. Trimming cost V 11 bases and J 0 bases, with 14 bases left between them. Germline V gene sequence: CDR1 WNHNN, CDR2 SYGVQD (reference sequence). CDR3 protein: CAVQRPNSYNEQFF. Written as DNA, the CDR3 is TGCGCCGTCCAACGGCCGAACTCCTACAATGAGCAGTTCTTC.

The genes are TRBV27 and TRBJ1-2; no reliable D call. This CDR3 contains 17 residues. V was cut by 0 bases and J by 2 bases, with 16 bases left in between. Looked up from germline, CDR1 is MNHEY and CDR2 is SMNVEV (reference sequence). The CDR3 DNA follows: TGTGCCAGCAGTTTATCCTGGGTTGAAGGGTGGAACTATGGCTACACCTTC. It translates to CASSLSWVEGWNYGYTF.

The gene calls are TRBV4-1 and TRBJ2-7; 9 bases are a match to TRBD1. The CDR3 loop spans 16 amino acids. The germline CDR1 and CDR2 sequences are MGHRA and YSYEKL. Trimming at V came to 0 bases and at J to 1 base, leaving 4 bases not matched to a gene. The CDR3 protein is CASSQERTGVSYEQYF. CDR3 nucleotide sequence: TGCGCCAGCAGCCAAGAAAGGACAGGGGTTTCCTACGAGCAGTACTTC.

V usage is TRBV13 and J usage is TRBJ2-7; 8 bases fit TRBD1. V lost 5 bases to trimming and J lost 4 bases; unmatched junction nucleotides: 10. Germline V lookup: CDR1 PRHDT, CDR2 FYEKMQ (reference sequence). This CDR3 spans 15 amino acids. CDR3 DNA: TGTGCCAGCAGCGCAAGGGGACAGGCTTCATACGAGCAGTACTTC. This gives the protein CASSARGQASYEQYF.

The chain links TRBV2 to TRBJ2-7; D is ambiguous. With 3 bases removed from V and 0 bases from J, the gap between germline ends came to 9 bases. The germline CDR1 and CDR2 sequences are SNHLY and FYNNEI. The CDR3 loop spans 14 amino acids. The CDR3 DNA reads as TGTGCCAGCAGTGATGGGCACGTCTCCTACGAGCAGTACTTC. Encoded protein: CASSDGHVSYEQYF.

This chain joins TRBV20-1 and TRBJ1-1; D is perhaps TRBD1 (5 bases). The ends were cut back, 7 bases at V and 7 bases at J, with 10 bases in the middle. This CDR3 has 10 amino acids. Germline lookup yields CDR1 DFQATT and CDR2 SNEGSKA (reference sequence). The CDR3 reads CSVTGVEAFF. The DNA for the CDR3 is TGCAGTGTCACAGGAGTTGAAGCTTTCTTT.

V gene TRBV13 combines with J gene TRBJ2-5; D perhaps matches TRBD2 (5 bases). The J call could be wrong; TRBJ2-7 is a better fit for the DNA end. CDR1 and CDR2 from the germline V gene are PRHDT and FYEKMQ (reference sequence). The CDR3 length is 16 residues. The CDR3 is CASSLGSEPPRDEQYF. Written as DNA, the CDR3 is TGTGCCAGCAGCTTGGGCAGTGAACCTCCGAGGGACGAGCAGTACTTC.

The chain joins TRBV15 to TRBJ1-6; no reliable D call. CDR3 size: 13 residues. The germline CDR1 and CDR2 sequences are LNHNV and YYDKDF (reference sequence). With 0 bases removed from V and 9 bases from J, the gap between germline ends came to 6 bases. The CDR3 DNA is TGTGCCACCAGCAGAGATGATTTTTCACCCCTCCACTTT. This sequence encodes CATSRDDFSPLHF.

The chain joins TRBV6-5 to TRBJ2-7; 8 bases match TRBD1. The germline V gene has CDR1 MNHEY and CDR2 SVGAGI. The CDR3 loop spans 13 amino acids. V lost 7 bases to trimming and J lost 4 bases; unmatched junction nucleotides: 6. This chain's CDR3 is CASTAGGLYEQYF. CDR3 DNA: TGTGCCAGCACTGCAGGGGGCTTATACGAGCAGTACTTC.

As for this clone: Possible read error: a much larger clone is one base away. The same CDR3 arises from other DNA sequences in this sample as well. CDR3 loop: CASSLGGTDTQYF. DNA of the CDR3: TGTGCCAGCAGCTTAGGGGGCACAGATACGCAGTATTTT. The chain employs TRBV7-2 and TRBJ2-3; D uncertain. Germline CDR1 is SGHTA and CDR2 is FQGNSA. CDR3 length: 13 residues. V gave up 1 base and J gave up 1 base, with 3 bases separating them. Filled out from reference TRBV7-2 and TRBJ2-3, the complete variable domain reads GAGVSQSPSNKVTEKGKDVELRCDPISGHTALYWYRQSLGQGLEFLIYFQGNSAPDKSGLPSDRFSAERTGGSVSTLTIQRTQQEDSAVYLCASSLGGTDTQYFGPGTRLTVL.

This sequence joins TRBV7-9 and TRBJ1-1, with 7 nucleotides matching TRBD1. This CDR3 spans 16 amino acids. J was trimmed by 9 bases and V by 11 bases; bases with no gene match: 24. The germline V gene encodes CDR1 SEHNR and CDR2 FQNEAQ (reference sequence). CDR3 in amino acids: CAGIPDLGTVENKAFF. CDR3 DNA: TGTGCCGGGATCCCGGATCTCGGGACAGTCGAGAACAAAGCTTTCTTT.

The V gene is TRBV7-9, the J gene TRBJ2-1; D possibly corresponds to TRBD2 (6 bases). CDR3 size: 16 residues. V was shortened by 5 bases and J by 0 bases, with 14 bases between the two germline ends. Germline V gene data show CDR1 as SEHNR and CDR2 as FQNEAQ (reference sequence). CDR3: CASSKEEGSSYNEQFF. The CDR3 bases are TGTGCCAGCAGCAAAGAGGAGGGTAGCTCCTACAATGAGCAGTTCTTC.

A remark on this clone: This CDR3 is also generated by other DNA sequences in the sample. The V gene is TRBV6-6, the J gene TRBJ2-7; tentatively, D is TRBD1 or TRBD2 (5 bases each). With 0 bases removed from V and 2 bases from J, the gap between germline ends came to 8 bases. Germline values: CDR1 MNHNY, CDR2 SVGAGI (reference sequence). The CDR3 spans 14 residues. The CDR3 protein is CASSYSEGTYEQYF. CDR3 nucleotides: TGTGCCAGCAGTTACTCAGAGGGGACCTACGAGCAGTACTTC.

The CDR3 spells CASSSLGQGLTEAFF. DNA for the CDR3: TGTGCCAGCAGCTCGTTGGGACAGGGACTAACTGAAGCTTTCTTT. The chain employs TRBV13 and TRBJ1-1; TRBD1 agrees at 9 bases. Germline lookup yields CDR1 PRHDT and CDR2 FYEKMQ (reference sequence). CDR3 length: 15 amino acids. J gave up 5 bases and V 4 bases, and 8 bases lay outside the gene matches.

The genes are TRBV13 and TRBJ2-7, with 9 bases lining up with TRBD2. The CDR3 loop spans 16 amino acids. J was trimmed by 4 bases and V by 5 bases; bases with no gene match: 12. Germline CDR1 and CDR2: PRHDT and FYEKMQ (reference sequence). The CDR3 loop reads CASSHLRPSGNYEQYF. DNA for the CDR3: TGTGCCAGCAGCCACTTACGTCCTAGCGGGAATTACGAGCAGTACTTC.